This T cell receptor (beta chain) emerged from a study of OX40 agonist ivuxolimab in advanced cancers. Across the study: Patients' therapy was ivuxolimab, an antibody that acts as an agonist of OX40 (CD134). Study results and caveats: At 0.1-3.0 mg/kg, partial responders had clonal expansion among the lowest observed.

TCRdb keeps only in-frame clones here, not all; method: immunoSEQ multiplex PCR. Of around 80,000 clones in the sample, roughly four fifths were seen once. This clone appeared a single time. Its antigen remains unknown. The sample here was CD4+ or CD8+ T cells sorted from blood, taken in a trial of the OX40 agonist ivuxolimab. The TCR comes from an adult with an advanced solid tumor such as melanoma, head and neck, liver or kidney cancer.

The CDR3 region has the DNA TGTGCCAGCAGTCTACAGACAGACCGGGACACTGAAGCTTTCTTT. Its protein is CASSLQTDRDTEAFF. This chain connects TRBV28 to TRBJ1-1; a possible D gene is TRBD1 (5 bases). Germline assignment: CDR1 MDHEN and CDR2 SYDVKM. The CDR3 has 15 residues. The germline V and J ends were trimmed by 5 bases and 3 bases, with 16 bases remaining between them.